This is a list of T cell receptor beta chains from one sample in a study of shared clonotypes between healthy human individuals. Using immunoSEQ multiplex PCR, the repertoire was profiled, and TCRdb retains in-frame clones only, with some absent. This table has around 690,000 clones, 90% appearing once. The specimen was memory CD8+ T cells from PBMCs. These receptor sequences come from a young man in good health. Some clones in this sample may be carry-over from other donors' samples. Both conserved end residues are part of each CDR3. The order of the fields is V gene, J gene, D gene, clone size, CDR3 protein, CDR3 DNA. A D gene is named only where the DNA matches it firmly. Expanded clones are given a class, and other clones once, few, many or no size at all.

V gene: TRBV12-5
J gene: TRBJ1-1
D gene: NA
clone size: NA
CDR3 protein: CASGLSLDTEAFF
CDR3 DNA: TGTGCTAGTGGTTTGAGTCTGGACACTGAAGCTTTCTTT

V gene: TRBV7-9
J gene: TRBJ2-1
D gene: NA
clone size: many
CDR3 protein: CASSLDKGGMKFF
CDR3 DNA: TGTGCCAGCAGCTTAGATAAGGGGGGTATGAAGTTCTTC

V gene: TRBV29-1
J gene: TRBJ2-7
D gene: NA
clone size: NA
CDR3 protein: CSAKLGQEQYF
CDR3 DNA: TGCAGCGCTAAACTCGGGCAGGAGCAGTACTTC

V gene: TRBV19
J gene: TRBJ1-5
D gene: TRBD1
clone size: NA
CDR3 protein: CASSNWGDRGSGQPQHF
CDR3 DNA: TGTGCCAGTAGCAACTGGGGGGACAGGGGATCGGGTCAGCCCCAGCATTTT

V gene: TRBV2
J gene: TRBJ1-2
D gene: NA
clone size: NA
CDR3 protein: CASSGLGESYGYTF
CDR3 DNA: TGTGCCAGCAGTGGATTGGGGGAGAGCTATGGCTACACCTTC

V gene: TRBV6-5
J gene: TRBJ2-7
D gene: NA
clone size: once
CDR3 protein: CASKTYYEQYF
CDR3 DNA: TGTGCCAGCAAAACGTACTACGAGCAGTACTTC

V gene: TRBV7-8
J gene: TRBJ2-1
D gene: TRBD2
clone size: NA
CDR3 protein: CASSFDPGLALLSYNEQFF
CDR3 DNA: TGTGCCAGCAGCTTCGATCCGGGACTAGCTCTACTTTCCTACAATGAGCAGTTCTTC

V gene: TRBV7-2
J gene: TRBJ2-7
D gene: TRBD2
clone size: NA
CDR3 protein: CASSFWGLAGGEQYF
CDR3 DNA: TGTGCCAGCAGCTTCTGGGGACTAGCGGGAGGCGAGCAGTACTTC

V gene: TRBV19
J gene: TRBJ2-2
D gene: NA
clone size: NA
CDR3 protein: CASSTTPWVGNTGELFF
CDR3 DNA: TGTGCCAGTAGTACCACCCCGTGGGTAGGGAACACCGGGGAGCTGTTTTTT

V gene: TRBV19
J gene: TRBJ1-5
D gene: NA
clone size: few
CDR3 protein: CASSIRRERPSTPQHF
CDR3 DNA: TGTGCCAGTAGTATCAGGAGGGAGCGCCCCAGTACGCCCCAGCATTTT

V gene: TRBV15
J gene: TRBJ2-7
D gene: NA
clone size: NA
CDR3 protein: CATSRPPRARTYEQYF
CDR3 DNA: TGTGCCACCAGCAGACCGCCCCGGGCCCGAACCTACGAGCAGTACTTC

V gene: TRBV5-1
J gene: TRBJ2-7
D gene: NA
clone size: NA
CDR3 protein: CASSLDDTLPSYEQYF
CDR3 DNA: TGCGCCAGCAGCTTGGACGACACCCTGCCCTCCTACGAGCAGTACTTC

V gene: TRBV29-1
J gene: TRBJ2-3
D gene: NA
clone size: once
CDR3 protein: CSVEGISDTQYF
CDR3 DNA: TGCAGCGTCGAAGGGATTTCAGATACGCAGTATTTT

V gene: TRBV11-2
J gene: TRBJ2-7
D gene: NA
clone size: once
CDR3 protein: CASSLDILLSYEQYF
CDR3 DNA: TGTGCCAGCAGCTTGGACATCCTTCTCTCCTACGAGCAGTACTTC

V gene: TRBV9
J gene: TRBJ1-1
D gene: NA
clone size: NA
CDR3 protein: CASSVQGGVHTEAFF
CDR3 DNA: TGTGCCAGCAGCGTCCAAGGGGGGGTTCACACTGAAGCTTTCTTT

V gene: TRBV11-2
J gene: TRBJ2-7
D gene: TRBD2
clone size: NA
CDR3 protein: CASSLGGDYSYEQYF
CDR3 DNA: TGTGCCAGCAGCTTAGGGGGGGACTACTCCTACGAGCAGTACTTC

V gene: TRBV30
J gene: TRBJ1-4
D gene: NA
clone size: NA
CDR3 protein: CAWSVIWTATNEKLFF
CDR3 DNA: TGTGCCTGGAGTGTAATCTGGACGGCAACTAATGAAAAACTGTTTTTT

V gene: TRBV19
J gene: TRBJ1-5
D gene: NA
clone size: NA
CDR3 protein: CASSIDEGSANQPQHF
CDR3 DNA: TGTGCCAGTAGTATCGATGAAGGGTCGGCAAATCAGCCCCAGCATTTT

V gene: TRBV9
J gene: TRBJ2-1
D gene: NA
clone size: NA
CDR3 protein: CASSVEDGYSYNEQFF
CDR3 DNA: TGTGCCAGCAGCGTAGAGGACGGATACTCCTACAATGAGCAGTTCTTC

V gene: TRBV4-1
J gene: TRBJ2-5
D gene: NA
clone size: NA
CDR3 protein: CASSQEPGETQYF
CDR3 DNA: TGCGCCAGCAGCCAAGAACCCGGGGAGACCCAGTACTTC

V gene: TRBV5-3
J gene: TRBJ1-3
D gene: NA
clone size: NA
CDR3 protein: CARSLARGGNTIYF
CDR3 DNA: TGTGCCAGAAGCTTGGCCAGGGGCGGAAACACCATATATTTT

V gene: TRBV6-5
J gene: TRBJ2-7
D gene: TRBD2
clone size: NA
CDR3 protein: CASSFYVAGAYEQYF
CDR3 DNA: TGTGCCAGCAGTTTCTACGTAGCGGGAGCCTACGAGCAGTACTTC

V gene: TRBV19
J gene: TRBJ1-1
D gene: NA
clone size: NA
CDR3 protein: CASTNLNTEAFF
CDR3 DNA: TGTGCCAGTACAAACCTGAACACTGAAGCTTTCTTT

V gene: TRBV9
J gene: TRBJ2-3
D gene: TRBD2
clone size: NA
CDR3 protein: CASSVSSSGSTDTQYF
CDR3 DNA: TGTGCCAGCAGCGTAAGTTCTAGCGGCTCCACAGATACGCAGTATTTT

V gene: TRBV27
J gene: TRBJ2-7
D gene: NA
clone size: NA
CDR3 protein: CASSLTHGFSSYEQYF
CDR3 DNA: TGTGCCAGCAGTTTAACCCACGGGTTCAGCTCCTACGAGCAGTACTTC

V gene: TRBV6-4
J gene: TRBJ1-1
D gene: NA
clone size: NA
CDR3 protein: CASSHPTPQGFNTEAFF
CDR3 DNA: TGTGCCAGCAGTCATCCTACACCGCAGGGGTTTAACACTGAAGCTTTCTTT

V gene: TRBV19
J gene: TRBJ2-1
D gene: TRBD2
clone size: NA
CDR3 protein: CASSMLREGYNEQFF
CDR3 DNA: TGTGCCAGTAGTATGCTTCGGGAGGGTTACAATGAGCAGTTCTTC

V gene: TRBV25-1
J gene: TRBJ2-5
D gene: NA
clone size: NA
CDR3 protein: CASTQGGWETQYF
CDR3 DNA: TGTGCCAGCACCCAGGGGGGGTGGGAGACCCAGTACTTC

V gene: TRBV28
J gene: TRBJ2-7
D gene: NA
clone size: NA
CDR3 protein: CASSFRAGLSYEQYF
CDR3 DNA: TGTGCCAGCAGTTTTAGGGCAGGGCTTTCCTACGAGCAGTACTTC

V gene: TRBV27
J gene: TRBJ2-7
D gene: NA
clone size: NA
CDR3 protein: CASSTLNRGGSYEQYF
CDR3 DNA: TGTGCCAGCAGCACCCTAAACAGAGGGGGCTCCTACGAGCAGTACTTC

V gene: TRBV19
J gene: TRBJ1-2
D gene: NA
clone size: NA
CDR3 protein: CASSIWGASGYTF
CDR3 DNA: TGTGCCAGTAGTATATGGGGGGCAAGTGGCTACACCTTC

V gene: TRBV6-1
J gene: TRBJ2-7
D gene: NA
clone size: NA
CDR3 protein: CASSEWGGFPYEQYF
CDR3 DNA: TGTGCCAGCAGTGAATGGGGCGGGTTCCCCTACGAGCAGTACTTC

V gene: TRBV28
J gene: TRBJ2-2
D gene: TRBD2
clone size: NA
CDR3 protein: CASTLAGAGELFF
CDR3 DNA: TGTGCCAGCACCCTAGCGGGAGCCGGGGAGCTGTTTTTT

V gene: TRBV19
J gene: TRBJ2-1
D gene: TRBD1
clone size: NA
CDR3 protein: CASSPSRTGGSEQFF
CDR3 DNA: TGTGCCAGTAGTCCCTCCCGGACAGGGGGGAGTGAGCAGTTCTTC

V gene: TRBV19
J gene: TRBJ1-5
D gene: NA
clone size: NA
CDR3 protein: CASSIDSSLNQPQHF
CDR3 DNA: TGTGCCAGTAGTATAGACAGTAGTTTAAATCAGCCCCAGCATTTT

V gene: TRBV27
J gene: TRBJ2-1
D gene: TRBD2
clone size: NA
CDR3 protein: CASSQTSGQYNEQFF
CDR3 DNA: TGTGCCAGCAGCCAGACTAGCGGCCAATACAATGAGCAGTTCTTC

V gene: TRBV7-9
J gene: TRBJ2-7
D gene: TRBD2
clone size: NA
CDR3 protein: CASSGGLAAVYEQYF
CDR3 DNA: TGTGCCAGCAGCGGGGGACTAGCGGCTGTCTACGAGCAGTACTTC

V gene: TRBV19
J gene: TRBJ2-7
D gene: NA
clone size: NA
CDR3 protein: CASSDAAGTDQDYEQYF
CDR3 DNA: TGTGCCAGTAGCGACGCAGCGGGGACAGATCAGGACTACGAGCAGTACTTC